A selection of T cell receptor beta chains follows, all from one sample in a study of T-cell reconstitution after alpha-beta-depleted transplantation in children. MiXCR, applied by TCRdb to the PCR reads, yields one record per CDR3 protein. The sample lists around 380,000 distinct CDR3 sequences, about a tenth occurring once. Sequenced here: PBMCs from the stem cell graft donor, sampled from the stem cell graft. The source is a human donor who donated a stem cell graft to a child with acute myeloid leukemia. Both conserved end residues are part of each CDR3. A D gene is named only where the DNA matches it firmly. Only some rows state a clone size, as once, few, many or a class for expanded clones.

>-|TRBV30|-|TRBJ2-2
CAWSVFVGELFF
TGTGCCTGGAGTGTTTTTGTCGGGGAGCTGTTTTTT
>-|TRBV12-3/TRBV12-4|-|TRBJ2-1
CASSLPGQMYNEQFF
TGTGCCAGCAGTTTACCTGGACAGATGTACAATGAGCAGTTCTTC
>few|TRBV7-3|-|TRBJ2-1
CASSLNPWRFDNEQFF
TGTGCCAGCAGCTTAAACCCCTGGCGGTTTGACAATGAGCAGTTCTTC
>few|TRBV14|-|TRBJ2-3
CASSQEPNWDTQYF
TGTGCCAGCAGCCAAGAGCCCAATTGGGATACGCAGTATTTT
>many|TRBV9|-|TRBJ1-1
CASSKGMNTEAFF
TGTGCCAGCAGCAAAGGGATGAACACTGAAGCTTTCTTT
>few|TRBV5-1|-|TRBJ2-2
CASSLAKGAGELFF
TGCGCCAGCAGCTTGGCCAAAGGGGCCGGGGAGCTGTTTTTT
>-|TRBV12-5|-|TRBJ2-2
CASGLTTNTGELFF
TGTGCTAGTGGTTTGACCACCAACACCGGGGAGCTGTTTTTT
>many|TRBV7-2|-|TRBJ2-2
CASTFSNTGELFF
TGTGCCAGCACCTTCTCGAACACCGGGGAGCTGTTTTTT
>many|TRBV12-3/TRBV12-4|TRBD2|TRBJ2-7
CASAPSSGSSYEQYF
TGTGCCAGCGCTCCTTCTAGCGGGAGCTCCTACGAGCAGTACTTC
>few|TRBV6-8|-|TRBJ2-4
CASSYPRDTFYLAKNIQYF
TGTGCCAGCAGTTACCCAAGGGACACCTTTTACCTAGCCAAAAACATTCAGTACTTC
>-|TRBV29-1|TRBD1|TRBJ2-3
CSVCTSTGGATDTQYF
TGCAGCGTTTGTACCTCGACAGGGGGCGCGACAGATACGCAGTATTTT
>-|TRBV18|-|TRBJ2-1
CASSEQDSYNEQFF
TGTGCCAGCTCAGAGCAGGACAGCTACAATGAGCAGTTCTTC
>-|TRBV4-1|-|TRBJ2-7
CASSQVPGTYEQYF
TGCGCCAGCAGCCAAGTACCAGGGACCTACGAGCAGTACTTC
>few|TRBV12-3/TRBV12-4|TRBD1|TRBJ1-5
CASSFGGGAGEPQHF
TGTGCCAGCAGTTTCGGAGGGGGCGCCGGGGAACCCCAGCATTTT
>few|TRBV7-9|TRBD1|TRBJ1-1
CASSLGPGGTEAFF
TGTGCCAGCAGCTTAGGGCCAGGGGGCACTGAAGCTTTCTTT
>few|TRBV5-1|TRBD2|TRBJ2-1
CASSYGLAGVNEQFF
TGCGCCAGCAGCTACGGACTAGCGGGAGTGAATGAGCAGTTCTTC